Listed below are T cell receptor beta chains from one sample, sequenced in a study of cytomegalovirus exposure and HLA in healthy donors. Profiling relied on immunoSEQ multiplex PCR, and the TCRdb table lists in-frame clones only, not all of them. This sample has roughly 93,000 clones; under 85% occur once, and the top ten carry approximately 9.9%. Sequencing input: PBMCs. The receptors stem from a man aged 18-30 years in good health and CMV-seropositive. The CDR3 runs from the conserved cysteine through the conserved F or W. A D gene is named only where the DNA matches it firmly. Expanded clones are given a class, and other clones once, few, many or no size at all.

D gene,J gene,clone size,V gene,CDR3 DNA,CDR3 protein
-,TRBJ2-7,-,TRBV4-1,TGCGCCAGCAGCCAAGAACTTAAACGGTACGAGCAGTACTTC,CASSQELKRYEQYF
-,TRBJ1-2,-,TRBV28,TGTGCCAGCAGTTATGGAAGGGTGGGAGGGGCGCCCCCCCCTCGATTTGGAAGCTACACCTTC,CASSYGRVGGAPPPRFGSYTF
TRBD1,TRBJ2-7,few,TRBV2,TGTGCCAGCAGTGCGGGCAGGGGGCCCTACGAGCAGTACTTC,CASSAGRGPYEQYF
TRBD1,TRBJ2-2,-,TRBV30,TGTGCCGGAGCCGGGACAGGGGGCACCGGGGAGCTGTTTTTT,CAGAGTGGTGELFF
-,TRBJ2-1,-,TRBV14,TGTGCCAGCAGCCGCGGACAGTCCTACAATGAGCAGTTCTTC,CASSRGQSYNEQFF
-,TRBJ1-4,-,TRBV5-1,TGCGCCAGCAGCTTGGGACAGGCGAATGAAAAACTGTTTTTT,CASSLGQANEKLFF
TRBD2,TRBJ2-3,-,TRBV19,TGTGCCAGTAGTACTATAGCGGGGTCAAATACGCAGTATTTT,CASSTIAGSNTQYF
-,TRBJ2-1,once,TRBV5-4,TGTGCCAGCAGCGGGGGGACCCCTTCCTACAATGAGCAGTTCTTC,CASSGGTPSYNEQFF
TRBD1,TRBJ1-6,-,TRBV7-2,TGTGCCAGCAGCTTCGCAGGGGGTTCACCCCTCCACTTT,CASSFAGGSPLHF
-,TRBJ1-3,-,TRBV28,TGTGCCAGCAGTTTTTCAGGGGCTGGAAACACCATATATTTT,CASSFSGAGNTIYF
-,TRBJ2-2,-,TRBV5-1,TGCGCCAGCAGCTTAACTAACGTGGTCACCGGGGAGCTGTTTTTT,CASSLTNVVTGELFF
TRBD2,TRBJ2-1,-,TRBV29-1,TGCAGCGTTGTCGGAGGGCGGGGGGAAAATGAGCAGTTCTTC,CSVVGGRGENEQFF
TRBD1,TRBJ2-7,-,TRBV4-1,TGCGCCAGCAGCCAGGCGACGGGACAGGGGATCTACGAGCAGTACTTC,CASSQATGQGIYEQYF
-,TRBJ1-3,-,TRBV7-7,TGTGCCAGCAGCCCATCTGCGAGCTCTGGAAACACCATATATTTT,CASSPSASSGNTIYF
TRBD2,TRBJ2-1,-,TRBV29-1,TGCAGCGTAAGGGGACTAGCGGGGAAAAGTAGCTCCTACAATGAGCAGTTCTTC,CSVRGLAGKSSSYNEQFF
TRBD2,TRBJ2-2,-,TRBV11-3,TGTGCCAGCAGCAAACAAGGGGCGGGGGGGAAGTCCGGGGAGCTGTTTTTT,CASSKQGAGGKSGELFF
-,TRBJ1-3,few,TRBV7-6,TGTGCCAGCAGCTTAGTTAGAAACACCATATATTTT,CASSLVRNTIYF
-,TRBJ2-3,-,TRBV5-1,TGCGCCAGCAGCCTCGACGGGTCAGATACGCAGTATTTT,CASSLDGSDTQYF
TRBD2,TRBJ2-5,-,TRBV5-1,TGCGCCAGCAGCTTGAGTCTAGCGGGGGGCCCAGAGACCCAGTACTTC,CASSLSLAGGPETQYF
-,TRBJ2-5,-,TRBV5-1,TGCGCCAGCAGCTTGGAACTAGCTCGCGAGACCCAGTACTTC,CASSLELARETQYF
-,TRBJ1-1,-,TRBV5-1,TGCGCCAGCAGCTTGGCCGGGGTTGGCACTGAAGCTTTCTTT,CASSLAGVGTEAFF
TRBD1,TRBJ1-1,-,TRBV2,TGTGCCAGCAGCCTTTCTTGGCCCGGGACAGGGGGCACTGAAGCTTTCTTT,CASSLSWPGTGGTEAFF
-,TRBJ1-1,few,TRBV4-1,TGCGCCAGCAGCCGTCCGGGACAAGTTATGAACACTGAAGCTTTCTTT,CASSRPGQVMNTEAFF
TRBD1,TRBJ2-1,few,TRBV5-6,TGTGCCAGCAGCTTAGGACAGGGCTACAATGAGCAGTTCTTC,CASSLGQGYNEQFF
-,TRBJ1-1,-,TRBV5-1,TGCGCCAGCAGACTCGCGATTCTGAACACTGAAGCTTTCTTT,CASRLAILNTEAFF
TRBD1,TRBJ1-5,-,TRBV6-5,TGTGCCAGCAGTTCCGCGGGACAGGGGTCAGGTCAGCCCCAGCATTTT,CASSSAGQGSGQPQHF
-,TRBJ1-6,-,TRBV7-9,TGTGCCAGCAGCACGGTGGAGGGAGGATCACCCCTCCACTTT,CASSTVEGGSPLHF
TRBD1,TRBJ1-2,-,TRBV4-2,TGTGCCAGCAGCCCGGGACAGTATGGCTACACCTTC,CASSPGQYGYTF
-,TRBJ2-3,-,TRBV5-1,TGCGCCAGCAGTGCCCAGGGGCCCACAGATACGCAGTATTTT,CASSAQGPTDTQYF
TRBD1,TRBJ1-6,-,TRBV6-5,TGTGCCAGCAGTTCCGATTCGACAGGGAGAGCCCTCCACTTT,CASSSDSTGRALHF
-,TRBJ2-2,-,TRBV6-1,TGTGCCAGCAGTGAAGACGGGGGAGCGGCCGGGGAGCTGTTTTTT,CASSEDGGAAGELFF
TRBD1,TRBJ2-2,-,TRBV5-1,TGCGCCAGCACGGGACAGGGTTTTGGCGGGGAGCTGTTTTTT,CASTGQGFGGELFF
-,TRBJ1-1,-,TRBV6-5,TGTGCCAGCAGAGTACAGGGCCGGGGTGAAGCTTTCTTT,CASRVQGRGEAFF
TRBD1,TRBJ2-2,-,TRBV5-4,TGTGCCAGCAGCAAAGGGGACAGTCCAACCGGGGAGCTGTTTTTT,CASSKGDSPTGELFF
TRBD1,TRBJ2-1,-,TRBV5-4,TGTGCCAGCAGCTCCAGGGACAGGACCTACAATGAGCAGTTCTTC,CASSSRDRTYNEQFF
-,TRBJ2-4,-,TRBV27,TGTGCCAGCAGTTTGCAGGGCTTGAAAAACATTCAGTACTTC,CASSLQGLKNIQYF
-,TRBJ2-3,once,TRBV7-9,TGTGCCAGCAGCCCTAGTCCAGATACGCAGTATTTT,CASSPSPDTQYF
-,TRBJ1-1,-,TRBV28,TGTGCCAGCAGTTTAGCGGGGGCAGGGAGGACCGAAGCTTTCTTT,CASSLAGAGRTEAFF
-,TRBJ1-2,-,TRBV11-2,TGTGCCAGCAGCTTAGTTCAGGGTTTCGGCTACACCTTC,CASSLVQGFGYTF
-,TRBJ2-5,-,TRBV5-1,TGCGCCAGCAGCTTGGGCAGGGTGAAGGGGTATTTGTGGGGAGAGACCCAGTACTTC,CASSLGRVKGYLWGETQYF
-,TRBJ2-3,-,TRBV7-9,TGTGCCAGCAGCTCCCTTCCAGATTTAGATACGCAGTATTTT,CASSSLPDLDTQYF
-,TRBJ2-3,-,TRBV19,TGTGCCAGTAGTATTCCCGGGGGATATACGCAGTATTTT,CASSIPGGYTQYF
TRBD1,TRBJ1-3,few,TRBV29-1,TGCAGCGCCAGGGGGCTAGGATCTGGAAACACCATATATTTT,CSARGLGSGNTIYF
TRBD1,TRBJ1-3,-,TRBV30,TGTGCCTGGAGTGCAGACAGGGGCTCTGGAAACACCATATATTTT,CAWSADRGSGNTIYF
-,TRBJ2-7,-,TRBV7-8,TGTGCCAGCAGCTTGGGAGCTACCTACGAGCAGTACTTC,CASSLGATYEQYF
TRBD2,TRBJ2-5,-,TRBV5-1,TGCGCCAGCAGCTATAGCGGGGGGCCAGAGACCCAGTACTTC,CASSYSGGPETQYF
-,TRBJ2-1,few,TRBV11-2,TGTGCCAGCAGCTTAATGTCCGGTTACAATGAGCAGTTCTTC,CASSLMSGYNEQFF
-,TRBJ2-1,-,TRBV5-1,TGCGCCAGCAGCGAAGCTAGGGGGGGTCCAACTTTAGGGGATGAGCAGTTCTTC,CASSEARGGPTLGDEQFF
TRBD1,TRBJ2-7,-,TRBV19,TGTGCCAGTAGTCTTCGGGACAGGGTTCACGAGCAGTACTTC,CASSLRDRVHEQYF
-,TRBJ1-1,-,TRBV18,TGTGCCAGCTCACCACAACAGGGCGCTGAAGCTTTCTTT,CASSPQQGAEAFF
-,TRBJ1-6,-,TRBV30,TGTGCCTGGAGTGTATGCCAGGCTAATTCACCCCTCCACTTT,CAWSVCQANSPLHF
TRBD1,TRBJ1-5,-,TRBV7-9,TGTGCCAGCAGCGGGACAGGGGGAACCCCTAGCAATCAGCCCCAGCATTTT,CASSGTGGTPSNQPQHF
-,TRBJ1-1,-,TRBV14,TGTGCCAGCAGACAAGACAACAGAATGAACACTGAAGCTTTCTTT,CASRQDNRMNTEAFF
TRBD1,TRBJ2-5,-,TRBV6-5,TGTGCCAGCAGTTACTCTGGACAGGGAAAGACCCAGTACTTC,CASSYSGQGKTQYF
TRBD2,TRBJ2-2,-,TRBV7-9,TGTGCCAGCAGCCTCCCTAGCGGGGGTAACACCGGGGAGCTGTTTTTT,CASSLPSGGNTGELFF
TRBD1,TRBJ1-1,-,TRBV27,TGTGCCAGCAGTTCAGGACAGGGGAACACTGAAGCTTTCTTT,CASSSGQGNTEAFF
TRBD1,TRBJ2-1,-,TRBV5-1,TGCGCCAGCAGCTGGGGCCGGACAGGGGGCGTTTACAATGAGCAGTTCTTC,CASSWGRTGGVYNEQFF
TRBD1,TRBJ1-5,-,TRBV28,TGTGCCAGCAGTCCTTCCGGACAGGGTCTGAGACAGCCCCAGCATTTT,CASSPSGQGLRQPQHF
TRBD1,TRBJ1-5,-,TRBV7-9,TGTGCCAGCAGCTTAGGTTCAGGGGGCTATCAGCCCCAGCATTTT,CASSLGSGGYQPQHF